This T cell receptor (beta chain) was recorded in a study of CD8+ T cells in alopecia areata. The investigators collected lesional scalp punch biopsies and peripheral blood from alopecia areata patients. PBMCs yielded sorted CD4+ and CD8+ T cells. Study findings and constraints: Affected lesional scalp, above all in alopecia totalis/universalis, was more clonal than normal scalp.

This clone has more than one count but fewer than ten. Its target is unknown. Investigators isolated RNA and reverse transcribed it into cDNA to act as the sequencing template. Some clones are missing from TCRdb's copy, which holds only in-frame ones; the method was immunoSEQ multiplex PCR. The sample yields 100,000 to 150,000 clones, approximately 47% seen once. Sequenced sample: NKG2D-low CD8+ T cells sorted from blood. The TCR was taken from a human donor with alopecia areata.

CDR3 in DNA: TGCAGCGTTTTACTAGCGGGCGAAAGCTACGAGCAGTACTTC. It specifies CSVLLAGESYEQYF. The V call is TRBV29-1, the J call TRBJ2-7; TRBD2 matches 9 bases. Germline values: CDR1 SQVTM, CDR2 ANQGSEA. The V and J ends lost 5 bases and 3 bases, in that order; junction bases with no gene match: 8. The CDR3 sequence is 14 residues long.